These T cell receptor beta chains were read from a single sample in a study of T-cell reconstitution after alpha-beta-depleted transplantation in children. TCRdb reprocessed the PCR reads via MiXCR and lists one record per CDR3 protein. The table has a few hundred thousand distinct CDR3 sequences, 25% to 30% seen once; the top ten hold under 45%. The sample was PBMCs, taken before TCRalphabeta/CD19-depleted stem cell transplant. The source is a boy younger than two with Wiskott-Aldrich syndrome, due to receive a stem cell transplant. CDR3s include the opening cysteine and the closing phenylalanine or tryptophan. A D gene is named only where the DNA matches it firmly. Not every row has a clone size; where given, it reads once, few, many or a size class.

J | size | D | V | DNA | CDR3
TRBJ2-5 | few | TRBD1 | TRBV5-1 | TGCGCCAGCAGCTTGGGACAGGGGAAGCAAGAGACCCAGTACTTC | CASSLGQGKQETQYF
TRBJ2-3 | few | - | TRBV5-1 | TGCGCCAGCACCAGGGAATACACAGATACGCAGTATTTT | CASTREYTDTQYF
TRBJ2-7 | few | - | TRBV20-1 | TGCAGTGCTAGGCGACAGTTGGGCTCCTACGAGCAGTACTTC | CSARRQLGSYEQYF
TRBJ2-7 | - | - | TRBV15 | TGTGCCACCAGCAGGCCTAAGACGGGCGAGCAGTACTTC | CATSRPKTGEQYF
TRBJ2-7 | few | - | TRBV6-2/TRBV6-3 | TGTGCCAGCAGTTATCCAGACAGAGCCTACGAGCAGTACTTC | CASSYPDRAYEQYF
TRBJ1-6 | - | - | TRBV6-2/TRBV6-3 | TGTGCCAGCAGTTATACTTCCTCATCACCCCTCCACTTT | CASSYTSSSPLHF
TRBJ1-2 | few | TRBD1 | TRBV27 | TGTGCCAGCAGTTCCCAGGGGGCGCGGGGCTACACCTTC | CASSSQGARGYTF
TRBJ2-5 | - | - | TRBV5-1 | TGCGCCAGCAGCTTGGTCAACGGAGGCCAAGAGACCCAGTACTTC | CASSLVNGGQETQYF
TRBJ1-2 | few | TRBD1 | TRBV20-1 | TGCAGTGCTCAGAGACAGGGGCATAACTATGGCTACACCTTC | CSAQRQGHNYGYTF
TRBJ1-1 | - | - | TRBV7-8 | TGTGCCAGCAGCTTAGTGAGTGTACCCAACACTGAAGCTTTCTTT | CASSLVSVPNTEAFF
TRBJ1-4 | - | - | TRBV12-3/TRBV12-4 | TGTGCCAGCAGTCAGGACAGTACTAATGAAAAACTGTTTTTT | CASSQDSTNEKLFF
TRBJ1-1 | - | TRBD1 | TRBV3-1 | TGTGCCAGCAGCCCTAGGGGGCACGGGGAAATGAACACTGAAGCTTTCTTT | CASSPRGHGEMNTEAFF
TRBJ2-3 | - | TRBD2 | TRBV5-1 | TGCGCCAGCAGCTTCGGGAGCGGGATCTTGGCAGATACGCAGTATTTT | CASSFGSGILADTQYF
TRBJ2-1 | - | - | TRBV7-2 | TGTGCCAGCAGCTTCGCTGGAGTCGATGAGCAGTTCTTC | CASSFAGVDEQFF
TRBJ1-1 | - | - | TRBV30 | TGTGCCAGGGGCAGCCCCGGTGGGAAGAACACTGAAGCTTTCTTT | CARGSPGGKNTEAFF
TRBJ2-1 | few | TRBD2 | TRBV5-1 | TGCGCCAGCAGCTTGTACCCAGCGGGACCCCCAATGCCTGTCAATGAGCAGTTCTTC | CASSLYPAGPPMPVNEQFF
TRBJ2-7 | few | - | TRBV5-6 | TGTGCCAGCAGCTTTACTTCGGGACGGAACTCCTACGAGCAGTACTTC | CASSFTSGRNSYEQYF
TRBJ2-1 | few | - | TRBV15 | TGTGCCACCAGCAGGGACTTTGAGGGATACAATGAGCAGTTCTTC | CATSRDFEGYNEQFF
TRBJ2-1 | few | - | TRBV5-1 | TGCGCCAGCAGCTTGGTGTGGGATGAGCAGTTCTTC | CASSLVWDEQFF
TRBJ2-1 | - | - | TRBV18 | TGTGCCAGCTCACCACTTAATCTTGGACTACGGGAAGGTGAGCAGTTCTTC | CASSPLNLGLREGEQFF
TRBJ2-7 | - | - | TRBV9 | TGTGCCAGCAGCGTAGGGCAGGGGCCGTCCTCCTACGAGCAGTACTTC | CASSVGQGPSSYEQYF
TRBJ2-1 | - | - | TRBV15 | TGTGCCACCAGCAGAGATACCGATGAGCAGTTCTTC | CATSRDTDEQFF
TRBJ2-7 | - | - | TRBV29-1 | TGCAGCCCCCTCGGATTAGGCGAGCAGTACTTC | CSPLGLGEQYF
TRBJ2-5 | - | TRBD1 | TRBV5-1 | TGCGCCAGCAGCCCAACAACCGGGACAGGAAGCGAGACCCAGTACTTC | CASSPTTGTGSETQYF
TRBJ2-3 | - | TRBD2 | TRBV5-1 | TGCGCCAGCAGCCGCCCCCTCACAGCGGGAGAAGGAGATACGCAGTATTTT | CASSRPLTAGEGDTQYF
TRBJ2-2 | - | - | TRBV13 | TGTGCCAGCAGCCACAGGAGAACCGGGGAGCTGTTTTTT | CASSHRRTGELFF
TRBJ2-5 | - | TRBD2 | TRBV4-1 | TGCGCCAGCAGCCAAGCTCCAGCGGGAGGCCAAGAGACCCAGTACTTC | CASSQAPAGGQETQYF
TRBJ2-3 | - | - | TRBV20-1 | TGCAGTGCTAGGATTAGCGGACCAGATACGCAGTATTTT | CSARISGPDTQYF
TRBJ2-2 | - | TRBD2 | TRBV7-9 | TGTGCCAGCAGCACAGCGGGGGCCACCGGGGAGCTGTTTTTT | CASSTAGATGELFF
TRBJ1-2 | - | - | TRBV27 | TGTGCCAGCAGTCCCCGAGGACAGCTTAACTTATATGGCTACACCTTC | CASSPRGQLNLYGYTF
TRBJ2-5 | - | TRBD2 | TRBV2 | TGTGCCAGCAGTGAACTAGCGGGAGTCATGGAGACCCAGTACTTC | CASSELAGVMETQYF